The rows below give T cell receptor beta chains drawn from one sample of a study of immune evolution from preneoplasia to lung adenocarcinoma. The table came from immunoSEQ multiplex PCR; TCRdb's copy has only in-frame clones and leaves some out. The sample holds about 26,000 clones, roughly 70% seen once. The specimen sequenced was FFPE invasive lung adenocarcinoma tissue. These receptors all come from a person in their sixties or seventies with invasive lung adenocarcinoma. Some clones in this sample may be carry-over from other donors' samples. Each CDR3 is given with its conserved first and last residue. The D gene is left open where the match is weak. Clone size appears in some rows only: once, few, many, or a class for an expanded clone.

D gene,J gene,clone size,V gene,CDR3 protein,CDR3 DNA
TRBD2,TRBJ2-2,medium-sized,TRBV6-5,CASSTGTSGHGELFF,TGTGCCAGCAGTACCGGGACTAGCGGTCACGGGGAGCTGTTTTTT
NA,TRBJ2-5,NA,TRBV29-1,CSAALETQYF,TGCAGCGCAGCATTAGAGACCCAGTACTTC
NA,TRBJ2-7,once,TRBV19,CARDKGLREQYF,TGTGCCCGAGACAAGGGGTTGAGGGAGCAGTACTTC
NA,TRBJ2-7,NA,TRBV19,CASSSTVLYYEQYF,TGTGCCAGTAGTAGTACCGTATTGTACTACGAGCAGTACTTC
NA,TRBJ2-6,few,TRBV7-3,CASSPSQGGGGANVLTF,TGTGCCAGCAGCCCAAGTCAGGGAGGTGGTGGGGCCAACGTCCTGACTTTC
NA,TRBJ2-7,few,TRBV27,CASAHGQGRASGTSEQYF,TGTGCCAGCGCCCACGGACAGGGGAGGGCTAGCGGGACCTCCGAGCAGTACTTC
TRBD2,TRBJ2-1,few,TRBV19,CASMRGVAGTNEQFF,TGTGCCAGTATGAGGGGGGTAGCGGGAACAAATGAGCAGTTCTTC
TRBD1,TRBJ1-1,NA,TRBV18,CASSRTGGASTEAFF,TGTGCCAGCTCCCGTACAGGGGGCGCGAGCACTGAAGCTTTCTTT
TRBD2,TRBJ2-7,once,TRBV28,CASKSFWRERSYEQYF,TGTGCCAGCAAGTCTTTTTGGCGGGAGCGTTCCTACGAGCAGTACTTC
NA,TRBJ2-7,few,TRBV7-9,CASSLGENLEFYEQYF,TGTGCCAGCAGCTTAGGGGAGAACCTCGAATTCTACGAGCAGTACTTC
NA,TRBJ1-1,NA,TRBV11-2,CASSLVVQGFAFF,TGTGCCAGCAGCTTAGTGGTACAGGGTTTTGCTTTCTTT
TRBD1,TRBJ2-2,once,TRBV7-9,CASSFPGQVKDGELFF,TGTGCCAGCAGCTTCCCCGGACAGGTGAAGGACGGGGAGCTGTTTTTT
NA,TRBJ2-5,NA,TRBV11-2,CASSLGAGGGYQETQYF,TGTGCCAGCAGCTTAGGAGCAGGGGGAGGGTACCAAGAGACCCAGTACTTC
TRBD2,TRBJ2-1,NA,TRBV6-5,CASSYLSGRTREQFF,TGTGCCAGCAGTTATCTTAGCGGGAGAACGCGGGAGCAGTTCTTC
NA,TRBJ1-3,NA,TRBV7-9,CASSHLGGGNTIYF,TGTGCCAGCAGCCACCTTGGAGGTGGAAACACCATATATTTT
NA,TRBJ2-3,few,TRBV18,CASSAMISNAPTSTDTQYF,TGTGCCAGCTCGGCGATGATCAGTAATGCCCCAACTAGCACAGATACGCAGTATTTT
NA,TRBJ2-1,NA,TRBV5-1,CASSLALGEYNEQFF,TGCGCCAGCAGCTTGGCCTTGGGGGAGTACAATGAGCAGTTCTTC
TRBD2,TRBJ2-3,NA,TRBV5-1,CASSLGLAGWGTDTQYF,TGCGCCAGCAGCTTAGGACTAGCGGGGTGGGGCACAGATACGCAGTATTTT
NA,TRBJ2-7,NA,TRBV30,CASRQFPGYEQYF,TGTGCCTCGAGGCAATTCCCGGGATACGAGCAGTACTTC
TRBD2,TRBJ2-1,NA,TRBV7-3,CASSSSGATYNEQFF,TGTGCCAGCAGCTCTAGCGGGGCCACCTACAATGAGCAGTTCTTC
NA,TRBJ2-2,few,TRBV27,CASRLGGLDTGELFF,TGTGCCAGCAGGCTTGGGGGGCTGGACACCGGGGAGCTGTTTTTT
NA,TRBJ2-7,NA,TRBV4-1,CASSLDPKYEQYF,TGCGCCAGCAGCCTCGACCCTAAGTACGAGCAGTACTTC
TRBD2,TRBJ2-5,NA,TRBV6-6,CASSREALSTQYF,TGTGCCAGCAGCCGGGAGGCTCTATCGACCCAGTACTTC
NA,TRBJ1-2,NA,TRBV5-1,CASSLARIGELGYTF,TGCGCCAGCAGCTTGGCAAGGATCGGGGAGTTGGGCTACACCTTC
NA,TRBJ2-3,NA,TRBV5-6,CASSRAATQYF,TGTGCCAGCAGCCGGGCGGCGACGCAGTATTTT
NA,TRBJ2-3,NA,TRBV7-3,CASSSRGSDTQYF,TGTGCCAGCAGCTCCAGGGGTTCAGATACGCAGTATTTT
NA,TRBJ2-3,NA,TRBV15,CATSRDNVHTQYF,TGTGCCACCAGCAGAGATAACGTGCATACGCAGTATTTT
TRBD1,TRBJ2-7,NA,TRBV6-6,CASSGTGVTYEQYF,TGTGCCAGCAGTGGGACAGGGGTTACTTACGAGCAGTACTTC
NA,TRBJ1-5,NA,TRBV6-6,CASSYQQEEPQHF,TGTGCCAGCAGTTATCAACAGGAAGAGCCCCAGCATTTT
NA,TRBJ2-3,NA,TRBV28,CASSLGGHTDTQYF,TGTGCCAGCAGTCTAGGGGGGCACACAGATACGCAGTATTTT
NA,TRBJ2-4,NA,TRBV10-3,CAISESGRLNIQYF,TGTGCCATCAGTGAGTCGGGCAGGTTGAACATTCAGTACTTC
TRBD1,TRBJ1-4,NA,TRBV5-1,CASSSGQNPTNEKLFF,TGCGCCAGCAGCTCGGGACAGAACCCGACTAATGAAAAACTGTTTTTT
TRBD1,TRBJ1-2,NA,TRBV7-2,CASSPDRAYGYTF,TGTGCCAGCAGCCCGGACAGGGCTTATGGCTACACCTTC
TRBD1,TRBJ1-1,few,TRBV6-1,CASSEGTGVVVAFF,TGTGCCAGCAGTGAAGGCACAGGGGTAGTGGTGGCTTTCTTT
NA,TRBJ1-5,NA,TRBV6-1,CASSAEISNQPQHF,TGTGCCAGCAGTGCAGAAATAAGCAATCAGCCCCAGCATTTT
TRBD2,TRBJ2-7,NA,TRBV10-2,CASSVRGGGLAAEQYF,TGCGCCAGCAGTGTTAGAGGAGGGGGACTAGCGGCTGAGCAGTACTTC
NA,TRBJ2-2,NA,TRBV15,CATSRRKPNTGELFF,TGTGCCACCAGCAGGAGGAAACCGAACACCGGGGAGCTGTTTTTT
TRBD1,TRBJ2-2,NA,TRBV7-2,CASSPLRGQGTPGELFF,TGTGCCAGCAGCCCCCTGCGGGGACAGGGGACCCCCGGGGAGCTGTTTTTT
NA,TRBJ1-1,few,TRBV7-2,CASSRTPNTEAFF,TGTGCCAGCAGTCGTACCCCGAACACTGAAGCTTTCTTT
TRBD1,TRBJ1-5,NA,TRBV7-2,CASSLRTGENQPQHF,TGTGCCAGCAGCTTACGGACAGGGGAAAATCAGCCCCAGCATTTT
TRBD1,TRBJ2-4,NA,TRBV25-1,CASSGGGGQAFGDIQYF,TGTGCCAGCAGTGGCGGCGGAGGACAGGCCTTTGGGGACATTCAGTACTTC
NA,TRBJ2-3,NA,TRBV5-1,CASSYRDAGGDTQYF,TGCGCCAGCAGCTACCGGGACGCCGGGGGTGATACGCAGTATTTT
TRBD2,TRBJ2-7,once,TRBV6-5,CASSYSGRQEQYF,TGTGCCAGCAGTTATAGCGGGAGGCAGGAGCAGTACTTC
NA,TRBJ2-1,once,TRBV2,CASSAYNEQFF,TGTGCCAGCAGTGCTTACAATGAGCAGTTCTTC
TRBD2,TRBJ2-7,NA,TRBV29-1,CSVKTSAYEQYF,TGCAGCGTTAAAACTAGCGCCTACGAGCAGTACTTC
NA,TRBJ1-5,NA,TRBV19,CASSGRFNQPQHF,TGTGCCAGTAGTGGCAGGTTCAATCAGCCCCAGCATTTT
NA,TRBJ2-7,NA,TRBV6-1,CASSPDGLYEQYF,TGTGCCAGCAGTCCTGACGGATTATACGAGCAGTACTTC
NA,TRBJ1-1,NA,TRBV4-1,CASSQGVARGNTEAFF,TGCGCCAGCAGCCAAGGGGTCGCCAGGGGGAACACTGAAGCTTTCTTT
TRBD1,TRBJ1-1,medium-sized,TRBV28,CASSRDRVTEAFF,TGTGCCAGCAGCCGTGACAGGGTCACTGAAGCTTTCTTT
NA,TRBJ1-2,NA,TRBV6-1,CASSRQQGDYGYTF,TGTGCCAGCAGTCGACAGCAAGGGGACTATGGCTACACCTTC
NA,TRBJ2-3,NA,TRBV29-1,CSVEDSRAPDTQYF,TGCAGCGTTGAAGATAGCAGGGCTCCAGATACGCAGTATTTT
NA,TRBJ2-7,NA,TRBV18,CASSELGREQYF,TGTGCCAGCTCAGAACTCGGGCGCGAGCAGTACTTC
TRBD2,TRBJ2-3,NA,TRBV29-1,CSVTGLAGVPDTQYF,TGCAGCGTTACTGGACTAGCGGGAGTTCCAGATACGCAGTATTTT
NA,TRBJ2-1,once,TRBV9,CASSINNEQFF,TGTGCCAGCAGCATAAACAATGAGCAGTTCTTC
NA,TRBJ1-5,NA,TRBV2,CASSSPTWDSNQPQHF,TGTGCCAGCAGTTCTCCCACCTGGGACAGCAATCAGCCCCAGCATTTT
NA,TRBJ2-7,few,TRBV5-1,CASGDTSYEQYF,TGCGCCAGCGGGGACACCTCCTACGAGCAGTACTTC
TRBD2,TRBJ2-2,NA,TRBV7-8,CASSRKDPGLAFPGELFF,TGTGCCAGCAGCCGAAAAGACCCGGGACTAGCTTTCCCCGGGGAGCTGTTTTTT
NA,TRBJ2-1,NA,TRBV4-2,CASSLYPEGDAPYNEQFF,TGTGCCAGCAGCCTCTACCCCGAGGGGGACGCCCCCTACAATGAGCAGTTCTTC